This is a list of T cell receptor beta chains from one sample in a study of blood T cell repertoires in COVID-19. Using immunoSEQ multiplex PCR, the repertoire was profiled, and TCRdb retains in-frame clones only, with some absent. The sample yields 220,000 or so clones, about 85% seen once. Specimen: peripheral blood. These receptors originate from a man aged 45 to 65 who had recovered from COVID-19. Each CDR3 is given with its conserved first and last residue. A D gene is named only where the DNA matches it firmly. Rows give clone size only sometimes, using once, few, many, or a class for an expanded clone.

CDR3nt	CDR3aa	abundance	d_gene	len	v_gene	j_gene
TGTGCCAGCAGCTCGCCACAGGGTTCGAGTGAAAAACTGTTTTTT	CASSSPQGSSEKLFF	-	-	15	TRBV5-5	TRBJ1-4
TGTGCCAGCAGGCCGGGACAGATGAACACTGAAGCTTTCTTT	CASRPGQMNTEAFF	-	TRBD1	14	TRBV28	TRBJ1-1
TGTGCCAGTAGTATACGGGACATAAATCAGCCCCAGCATTTT	CASSIRDINQPQHF	-	-	14	TRBV19	TRBJ1-5
TGTGCCAGCAGCTTAATCCCCCAGATCCAAGAGACCCAGTACTTC	CASSLIPQIQETQYF	-	-	15	TRBV7-6	TRBJ2-5
TGTGCCAGCAGCTCGTTTAGCGGGTGGGCAGATACGCAGTATTTT	CASSSFSGWADTQYF	-	TRBD2	15	TRBV5-8	TRBJ2-3
TGTGCCAGTAGTTTCAGGACAACTAATGAAAAACTGTTTTTT	CASSFRTTNEKLFF	-	-	14	TRBV19	TRBJ1-4
TGTGCCACCAGCAGAGGTGGGACAGGGGGACTCGAGCAGTACTTC	CATSRGGTGGLEQYF	-	TRBD1	15	TRBV15	TRBJ2-7
TGTGCCAGCAGCTTAGCCCAATACGAGCAGTACTTC	CASSLAQYEQYF	-	-	12	TRBV11-2	TRBJ2-7
TGTGCCAGCAGTTTAGGGACTAGGGGCCGAGAGACCCAGTACTTC	CASSLGTRGRETQYF	-	TRBD2	15	TRBV28	TRBJ2-5
TGTGCCAGCTCAACGGGACAGGCTGGAAACACCATATATTTT	CASSTGQAGNTIYF	once	TRBD1	14	TRBV18	TRBJ1-3
TGCGCCAGCGGGCCGCGGGGCCCAGAGACCCAGTACTTC	CASGPRGPETQYF	-	-	13	TRBV5-1	TRBJ2-5
TGTGCCAGCACCGGGGACAGGGCCTACGAGCAGTACTTC	CASTGDRAYEQYF	-	TRBD1	13	TRBV6-5	TRBJ2-7
TGTGCCAGCTCACCTCCGGGACAGGAAGCTTTCTTT	CASSPPGQEAFF	-	TRBD1	12	TRBV18	TRBJ1-1
TGTGCCAGCAGCTTAATACAGGGACACTACGAGCAGTACTTC	CASSLIQGHYEQYF	-	-	14	TRBV7-9	TRBJ2-7
TGTGCCAGCAGTTTACAGGGGGCGCCGGGAAACACCATATATTTT	CASSLQGAPGNTIYF	-	TRBD1	15	TRBV28	TRBJ1-3
TGTGCCAGGAAGAGTCCGGGACAGGGTGGGGACGATCAGCCCCAGCATTTT	CARKSPGQGGDDQPQHF	-	TRBD1	17	TRBV6-4	TRBJ1-5
TGTGCCAGCAGCACGGGACTACTCTACGAGCAGTACTTC	CASSTGLLYEQYF	-	TRBD2	13	TRBV3-1/TRBV3-2	TRBJ2-7
TGTGCCAGCAGCTCAAACTACCAGGGGGCCGGCTATGGCTACACCTTC	CASSSNYQGAGYGYTF	once	TRBD1	16	TRBV3-1/TRBV3-2	TRBJ1-2
TGCAGTGCTAGTATCCAGTGGGAGACCCAGTACTTC	CSASIQWETQYF	once	-	12	TRBV20-1	TRBJ2-5
TGTGCCAGCAGTGATCAAACAGGGGTCGGCTATGGCTACACCTTC	CASSDQTGVGYGYTF	-	TRBD1	15	TRBV6-1	TRBJ1-2
TGCAGTGCTAGTCGAGGTAGCGGGACTTTCGACGAGCAGTACTTC	CSASRGSGTFDEQYF	-	TRBD2	15	TRBV20-1	TRBJ2-7
TGTGCCAGCGGCCGGAGCGGCGGCTCCTACAATGAGCAGTTCTTC	CASGRSGGSYNEQFF	-	-	15	TRBV6-5	TRBJ2-1
TGTGCCTGGGGAGGACCGGGACAGGGAGGAGAGACCCAGTACTTC	CAWGGPGQGGETQYF	-	TRBD1	15	TRBV30	TRBJ2-5
TGTGCCAGCAGTCCCGACTCCTCCTACACCGGGGAGCTGTTTTTT	CASSPDSSYTGELFF	-	-	15	TRBV27	TRBJ2-2
TGTGCCAGTAGCCTCCGGGAGGGGGGAATGAGCAATCAGCCCCAGCATTTT	CASSLREGGMSNQPQHF	-	-	17	TRBV19	TRBJ1-5
TGTGGGACATCTTATTATAATTCACCCCTCCACTTT	CGTSYYNSPLHF	-	-	12	TRBV28	TRBJ1-6
TGCGCCAGCAGCCAAGATGGACTAGCGGGAGGGGACGACGAGCAGTACTTC	CASSQDGLAGGDDEQYF	-	TRBD2	17	TRBV4-1	TRBJ2-7
TGTGCCACCGGAGGGGAGACCTACGAGCAGTACTTC	CATGGETYEQYF	-	-	12	TRBV10-3	TRBJ2-7
TGTGCCAGCAGCGCGGTCACCGGGATCCAAGGGTGGGAGACCCAGTACTTC	CASSAVTGIQGWETQYF	-	-	17	TRBV7-6	TRBJ2-5
TGTGCCAGCAGCCGACTGACAGGGTCGAATCAGCCCCAGCATTTT	CASSRLTGSNQPQHF	-	TRBD1	15	TRBV7-8	TRBJ1-5
TGTGCCAGCAGTTATCAGCGGGACTCCTACAATGAGCAGTTCTTC	CASSYQRDSYNEQFF	-	TRBD2	15	TRBV6-6	TRBJ2-1
TGTGCCAGCACCCGAGCGGGAGAAGAGACCCAGTACTTC	CASTRAGEETQYF	-	TRBD2	13	TRBV7-9	TRBJ2-5
TGTGCCAGTAGCGACCGGGGGACCGGGAGTGTATACGAGCAGTACTTC	CASSDRGTGSVYEQYF	-	-	16	TRBV19	TRBJ2-7
TGTGCCAGCAGCGCACAGGTTTACAATGAGCAGTTCTTC	CASSAQVYNEQFF	-	-	13	TRBV7-6	TRBJ2-1
TGTGCCAGAAGCTCTCGGGACAGGGGGATGAACACTGAAGCTTTCTTT	CARSSRDRGMNTEAFF	once	TRBD1	16	TRBV5-3	TRBJ1-1
TGCAGCGTTGTCCTCCGACTAGCCTCCTACCCCTACGAGCAGTACTTC	CSVVLRLASYPYEQYF	-	TRBD2	16	TRBV29-1	TRBJ2-7
TGTGCCAGCAGTGTTACCCGCGGGAGCAAAAACATTCAGTACTTC	CASSVTRGSKNIQYF	-	TRBD2	15	TRBV27	TRBJ2-4
TGTGCCAGCTCACCCGGGCCCGGGGGGCAACAGGGATACGAGCAGTACTTC	CASSPGPGGQQGYEQYF	-	-	17	TRBV18	TRBJ2-7
TGTGCCAGCAGTACAGGGGCCCCTGGCTACACCTTC	CASSTGAPGYTF	-	TRBD1	12	TRBV6-5	TRBJ1-2
TGTGCCACCTCCCAGGGGGCGACGAGGTCACCCCTCCACTTT	CATSQGATRSPLHF	-	TRBD1	14	TRBV19	TRBJ1-6
TGTGCCAGCAGCCAGCCCGGGACAGGGGGCTACGAGCAGTACTTC	CASSQPGTGGYEQYF	-	TRBD1	15	TRBV3-1/TRBV3-2	TRBJ2-7
TGTGCCAGCAGCTTAAGCGGGAGGCCAGATACGCAGTATTTT	CASSLSGRPDTQYF	-	TRBD2	14	TRBV11-3	TRBJ2-3
TGTGCCAGCAGTTTAAGCAGCTTGGGGCAGGACACTGAAGCTTTCTTT	CASSLSSLGQDTEAFF	-	-	16	TRBV28	TRBJ1-1
TGTGCCAGCTCACCTGGACAGGGGGTTCGCACCGGGGAGCTGTTTTTT	CASSPGQGVRTGELFF	-	TRBD1	16	TRBV18	TRBJ2-2
TGTGCCAGTAGTAACCGACAGGGGAGCTCCTATAATTCACCCCTCCACTTT	CASSNRQGSSYNSPLHF	-	TRBD1	17	TRBV19	TRBJ1-6
TGTGCCAGCAGTTACCCCTTACTCGAGCAGTACTTC	CASSYPLLEQYF	once	-	12	TRBV6-6	TRBJ2-7
TGTGCCACCAGCAGAGAAGGGAACACCGGGACAGGCTCTTCACCCCTCCACTTT	CATSREGNTGTGSSPLHF	-	TRBD1	18	TRBV15	TRBJ1-6
TGTGCCAGTAGTGCACAGGGTGGTAATTCACCCCTCCACTTT	CASSAQGGNSPLHF	-	-	14	TRBV19	TRBJ1-6
TGTGCCAGCTCACCAGGTCTAGCGGGAGTAGATACGCAGTATTTT	CASSPGLAGVDTQYF	-	TRBD2	15	TRBV18	TRBJ2-3
TGTGCCAGCTCGACGACAGGGGGGGATTCACCCCTCCACTTT	CASSTTGGDSPLHF	-	TRBD1	14	TRBV18	TRBJ1-6
TGTGCCAGCAGCCAAGCCCAGGGGCTAGCGGGAGCCCCGAGCTCCTACAATGAGCAGTTCTTC	CASSQAQGLAGAPSSYNEQFF	-	TRBD2	21	TRBV4-2	TRBJ2-1
TGTGCCAGCAGTAGACAGGTCCAAGAGACCCAGTACTTC	CASSRQVQETQYF	-	-	13	TRBV7-2	TRBJ2-5
TGTGCCAGCAGTTACGGGACAGACCACGCTAACTATGGCTACACCTTC	CASSYGTDHANYGYTF	-	TRBD1	16	TRBV6-6	TRBJ1-2
TGTGCCAGCAGTTACCCCCAGGGTGAAAGCCGAGAAAAACTGTTTTTT	CASSYPQGESREKLFF	once	-	16	TRBV6-6	TRBJ1-4
TGTGCCAGCAGTTACGGCGGGACTAGCGTGACAGATACGCAGTATTTT	CASSYGGTSVTDTQYF	-	TRBD2	16	TRBV6-5	TRBJ2-3